This TCR beta chain was observed in a study of blood T cell repertoires in COVID-19. About the research overall: Samples representing acute and convalescent COVID-19 were sourced from the United States, Italy and Spain. The analysed material was cDNA or gDNA that came from T cells, B-cell-depleted T cells, or PBMCs.

The V gene's germline CDR1 is SGHDN and CDR2 FVKESK. V was shortened by 3 bases and J by 4 bases, with 12 bases between the two germline ends. The CDR3 is 14 amino acids. In the original analysis: Reference gene primer amplification in the assay estimated nucleated cell counts. Repertoires were generated with immunoSEQ multiplex PCR, while TCRdb's copy carries only in-frame clones and drops some. V and J calls and clone size follow that table, whereas D and trimming were derived from the DNA. Of tens of thousands of clones listed, 85% are singletons. Sequenced material: peripheral blood. This sequence was found in a man at least 80 years old with acute or convalescent COVID-19. The V gene is TRBV14, the J gene TRBJ1-1; D remains unclear. The CDR3 sequence is CASSQYARATEAFF. DNA for the CDR3: TGTGCCAGCAGCCAGTATGCTCGCGCCACTGAAGCTTTCTTT. The full variable domain, with the rest looked up from reference TRBV14 and TRBJ1-1, is EAGVTQFPSHSVIEKGQTVTLRCDPISGHDNLYWYRRVMGKEIKFLLHFVKESKQDESGMPNNRFLAERTGGTYSTLKVQPAELEDSGVYFCASSQYARATEAFFGQGTRLTVV.